Listed below are T cell receptor beta chains from one sample, sequenced in a study of shared clonotypes between healthy human individuals. Profiled with immunoSEQ multiplex PCR; TCRdb holds only in-frame clones, not every one. This sample has approximately 840,000 clones; 96% occur once, and the top ten carry about 0.21%. The sample was naive CD8+ T cells sorted from blood. The source is a man in his thirties or forties in good health. The CDR3 runs from the conserved cysteine through the conserved F or W. A D gene is named only where the DNA matches it firmly. Rows give clone size only sometimes, using once, few, many, or a class for an expanded clone.

TRBV30	.	TRBJ2-7	TRBD2	TGTGCCTGGAGTGTAGGAAGGACTAGCGGGAGCGAGCAGTACTTC	CAWSVGRTSGSEQYF
TRBV6-5	.	TRBJ2-7	.	TGTGCCAGCAGTTACTCGACCGGGACAATAAGCTACGAGCAGTACTTC	CASSYSTGTISYEQYF
TRBV5-4	.	TRBJ2-3	.	TGTGCCAGCAGCTGGGGAACAGATACGCAGTATTTT	CASSWGTDTQYF
TRBV19	.	TRBJ2-7	TRBD1	TGTGCCAGTAGTACCGGACAGGGCTCCCGCTACGAGCAGTACTTC	CASSTGQGSRYEQYF
TRBV2	.	TRBJ2-7	TRBD2	TGTGCCAGCAGTGAAGGGACGGGGGGTCCGAACGAGCAGTACTTC	CASSEGTGGPNEQYF
TRBV7-9	.	TRBJ2-2	TRBD1	TGTGCCAGCACGGACAGGGGGTACACCGGGGAGCTGTTTTTT	CASTDRGYTGELFF
TRBV5-6	.	TRBJ2-5	.	TGTGCCAGCAGCTTTATTAGGGAGGAGACCCAGTACTTC	CASSFIREETQYF
TRBV27	.	TRBJ1-2	.	TGTGCCAGCAGTTCGGGCAGCCCGACTAACTATGGCTACACCTTC	CASSSGSPTNYGYTF
TRBV29-1	.	TRBJ2-1	TRBD2	TGCAGCGCATCCCCGGGACTAGCGCCCACTGAGCAGTTCTTC	CSASPGLAPTEQFF
TRBV9	.	TRBJ2-7	.	TGTGCCAGCAGCGTAGAAAGGGACTCTTCCTACGAGCAGTACTTC	CASSVERDSSYEQYF
TRBV29-1	.	TRBJ2-3	.	TGCAGCGTTGAAGGGACTAGCACAGATACGCAGTATTTT	CSVEGTSTDTQYF
TRBV30	once	TRBJ2-1	.	TGTGCCTGGAGTCCGTACGGGAGCTCCTACAATGAGCAGTTCTTC	CAWSPYGSSYNEQFF
TRBV7-6	.	TRBJ2-7	TRBD1	TGTGCCAGCAGCTTAGCGGGACAGGGTAATGACGAGCAGTACTTC	CASSLAGQGNDEQYF
TRBV6-1	.	TRBJ1-5	.	TGTGCCAGCAGTGGGAGGGAAACAGGGTTGAGGCGTCAGCCCCAGCATTTT	CASSGRETGLRRQPQHF
TRBV7-9	.	TRBJ2-7	TRBD2	TGTGCCAGCAGCTTAGGGGCTAGCGGGCGCTACGAGCAGTACTTC	CASSLGASGRYEQYF
TRBV5-1	.	TRBJ2-7	TRBD1	TGCGCCAGCAGCTTGGTAGGACAGGGCTACGAGCAGTACTTC	CASSLVGQGYEQYF
TRBV7-8	.	TRBJ2-6	.	TGTGCCAGCAGCTTAGATCTTTACCGACAGGACGCTCGAAAGGCCAACGTCCTGACTTTC	CASSLDLYRQDARKANVLTF
TRBV27	.	TRBJ1-2	.	TGTGCCAGCAGTTTCACAGGGAGCCATGGCTACACCTTC	CASSFTGSHGYTF
TRBV5-6	.	TRBJ1-4	.	TGTGCCAGCAGCGTGGACCGGATGGATAATGAAAAACTGTTTTTT	CASSVDRMDNEKLFF
TRBV27	.	TRBJ1-5	.	TGTGCCAGCAGTTTATTCAGGGCTGGCAATCAGCCCCAGCATTTT	CASSLFRAGNQPQHF
TRBV27	.	TRBJ2-3	TRBD2	TGTGCCAGCATAGGCCTAGCGGGGAGCACAGATACGCAGTATTTT	CASIGLAGSTDTQYF
TRBV28	.	TRBJ2-7	.	TGTGCCAGCGGGGCAGACGGACCCTACGAGCAGTACTTC	CASGADGPYEQYF
TRBV5-5	once	TRBJ2-7	TRBD1	TGTGCCAGCAGTATGGGGTGGGACAGGGGCTACGAGCAGTACTTC	CASSMGWDRGYEQYF
TRBV11-2	.	TRBJ2-2	.	TGTGCCAGCAGCGCCTCATGGGAGCTGTTTTTT	CASSASWELFF
TRBV5-1	.	TRBJ2-5	.	TGCGCCAGCAGTGGATCGGGACATCAAGTCGGGGAGACCCAGTACTTC	CASSGSGHQVGETQYF
TRBV29-1	once	TRBJ2-1	TRBD2	TGCAGCGTTGAAGGGTCTAGCGGGCGCTCCTACAATGAGCAGTTCTTC	CSVEGSSGRSYNEQFF
TRBV7-8	.	TRBJ2-7	.	TGTGCCAGCAGCTTAATTAGAGGGACATCTTCCTACGAGCAGTACTTC	CASSLIRGTSSYEQYF
TRBV9	.	TRBJ2-5	.	TGTGCCAGCAGCGTAGGACCGAACCAAGAGACCCAGTACTTC	CASSVGPNQETQYF
TRBV7-9	.	TRBJ1-1	.	TGTGCCAGCAGCTCGGGGGGTGAAGCTTTCTTT	CASSSGGEAFF
TRBV25-1	.	TRBJ2-7	.	TGTGCCAGCACTGACAGTCTCTACGAGCAGTACTTC	CASTDSLYEQYF
TRBV5-4	.	TRBJ1-1	.	TGTGCCAGCAGCTTGGATGGGGGTAGTATTGAAGCTTTCTTT	CASSLDGGSIEAFF
TRBV10-2	.	TRBJ1-1	.	TGCGCCAGCAGTGTCCTGACAGGAGGAACTGAAGCTTTCTTT	CASSVLTGGTEAFF
TRBV4-1	.	TRBJ2-2	.	TGCGCCAGCAGCCGTCAAGGGGCGGTCTCGAACACCGGGGAGCTGTTTTTT	CASSRQGAVSNTGELFF
TRBV7-9	.	TRBJ1-2	.	TGTGCCAGCAGCCACATCTCCAGGGAGCTCCTCTATGGCTACACCTTC	CASSHISRELLYGYTF
TRBV4-3	.	TRBJ2-3	.	TGCGCCAGCAGCCAAGAACCGGACCAAAGTACAGATACGCAGTATTTT	CASSQEPDQSTDTQYF
TRBV7-9	once	TRBJ1-4	.	TGTGCCAGCAGCTATGAAGCCGCACCGCAAAATCTGTTTTTT	CASSYEAAPQNLFF
TRBV7-9	.	TRBJ1-1	.	TGTGCCAGCAGACAACTTCAAGAAGCTTTCTTT	CASRQLQEAFF
TRBV7-2	.	TRBJ2-3	.	TGTACCAGCAGCTTAGTGTCGAGCGCATTGACAGATACGCAGTATTTT	CTSSLVSSALTDTQYF
TRBV5-4	.	TRBJ2-2	TRBD2	TGTGCCAGCACCACGCGGGCGGGAGTTAACACCGGGGAGCTGTTTTTT	CASTTRAGVNTGELFF
TRBV15	.	TRBJ2-7	.	TGTGCCGCCAGCCTCGGGGGTCAGACAGTCCACGAGCAGTACTTC	CAASLGGQTVHEQYF
TRBV5-1	.	TRBJ2-1	.	TGCGCCAGCAGCTTGGGAGGGGTCAATGAGCAGTTCTTC	CASSLGGVNEQFF
TRBV19	.	TRBJ1-1	TRBD1	TGTGCCAGTTTCCGGGACAGGGGGCGTGTCACTGAAGCTTTCTTT	CASFRDRGRVTEAFF
TRBV19	.	TRBJ1-2	.	TGTGCCACAAAAGAGAGGAGTAACTATGGCTACACCTTC	CATKERSNYGYTF
TRBV28	few	TRBJ2-6	.	TGTGCCAGCAGTTCTCCGACGATTACCTCTGGGGCCAACGTCCTGACTTTC	CASSSPTITSGANVLTF
TRBV7-2	.	TRBJ2-5	.	TGTGCCAGCAGCTTCCCGGTGGGAAGGGGTCAAGAGACCCAGTACTTC	CASSFPVGRGQETQYF
TRBV7-6	.	TRBJ1-1	.	TGTGCCAGCAGCTTAAATCAGGGGTTGAACACTGAAGCTTTCTTT	CASSLNQGLNTEAFF
TRBV5-1	.	TRBJ2-5	TRBD1	TGCGCCAGCAGCGGAACCCCGGGACAGGGTTTATCAGAGACCCAGTACTTC	CASSGTPGQGLSETQYF
TRBV4-3	.	TRBJ2-7	.	TGCGCCAGCAGCCAAGATGGGACTTCAAACTACGAGCAGTACTTC	CASSQDGTSNYEQYF
TRBV11-2	.	TRBJ1-5	.	TGTGCCAGCAGCTTAGAAGGTTATAGCAATCAGCCCCAGCATTTT	CASSLEGYSNQPQHF
TRBV9	.	TRBJ2-2	.	TGTGCCAGCAGCCCGACGCATGGGGGCGCAACCGGGGAGCTGTTTTTT	CASSPTHGGATGELFF
TRBV18	.	TRBJ2-7	.	TGTGCCAGCTCAGGTGGGGGCTCCTACGAGCAGTACTTC	CASSGGGSYEQYF
TRBV14	.	TRBJ2-3	TRBD1	TGTGCCAGCAGCCAACGGGGACAGGCGACAGATACGCAGTATTTT	CASSQRGQATDTQYF
TRBV2	.	TRBJ2-2	TRBD1	TGTGCCAGCAGGGGACAGGGTATCCCCGGGGAGCTGTTTTTT	CASRGQGIPGELFF
TRBV19	.	TRBJ2-3	TRBD2	TGTGCCAGTAGTATAGGTGCTAGCGGATACACAGATACGCAGTATTTT	CASSIGASGYTDTQYF